Each of the 7 T cell receptor beta chains below was sequenced from the same sample in a study of T cell changes during pregnancy in multiple sclerosis. The method was immunoSEQ multiplex PCR; TCRdb's version includes in-frame clones alone and lacks a portion of them. Counted here are about 80,000 clones, less than 95% occurring once; the ten biggest clones make up roughly 2.5%. Sequenced material: peripheral blood, taken in the third trimester of pregnancy. The receptors come from a female donor with multiple sclerosis, enrolled in a pregnancy study.

The chain links TRBV7-3 to TRBJ2-1, with a possible D match to TRBD2 (7 bases). Between the trimmed V and J ends, which lost 5 bases and 9 bases, there was a span of 20 bases. CDR3 length: 15 residues. Germline V CDR1 and CDR2: SGHTA, FQGTGA. Here the CDR3 DNA reads TGTGCCAGCAGCCTACAGGGAGGGGAAGGGGGTGAGCAGTTCTTC. Its protein is CASSLQGGEGGEQFF.

This chain uses TRBV6-5 with TRBJ1-3; D is ambiguous. The CDR3 loop spans 15 amino acids. V gave up 6 bases and J gave up 0 bases, with 12 bases separating them. CDR1 and CDR2 from the germline V gene are MNHEY and SVGAGI. The chain's CDR3 is CASSRTGNSGNTIYF. The CDR3 DNA reads as TGTGCCAGCAGCCGGACGGGAAACTCTGGAAACACCATATATTTT.

The V call is TRBV30, the J call TRBJ2-7, with a weak D call TRBD2 (5 bases). The germline V gene encodes CDR1 GTSNPN and CDR2 SVGIG (reference sequence). The V and J ends lost 3 bases and 6 bases respectively, with 15 bases between them. The CDR3 is made up of 13 amino acids. CDR3 DNA: TGTGCCTGGAGATTCCGGGGTTCAGCCGAGCAGTACTTC. It translates to CAWRFRGSAEQYF.

A note on this clone: One junction end disagrees with the germline gene, perhaps due to a read error. V and J are TRBV7-9 and TRBJ2-6; a weak D match, TRBD1 (5 bases). In germline, CDR1 is SEHNR, CDR2 FQNEAQ (reference sequence). The CDR3 is made up of 13 amino acids. CDR3 sequence reads: CASSSRVVNVLTF. The CDR3 region has the DNA TGCGCCAGCAGCTCCAGGGTGGTCAACGTCCTGACTTTC.

The chain uses TRBV5-1 and TRBJ2-3, with D maybe TRBD2 (5 bases). There are 15 residues in the CDR3. V shed 2 bases and J shed 1 base, with 11 bases lying between them. CDR1 is SGHRS, CDR2 YFSETQ, per germline. As DNA, the CDR3 is TGCGCCAGCAGCTTCTCGGACGGGGGCACAGATACGCAGTATTTT. Translation gives CASSFSDGGTDTQYF.

V gene TRBV25-1 combines with J gene TRBJ1-6, with D possibly TRBD1 on 5 matching bases. V was shortened by 4 bases and J by 14 bases, with 18 bases between the two germline ends. Germline-derived CDR1 and CDR2 are MGHDK and SYGVNS. This CDR3 contains 14 residues. This CDR3 is CASSGFGVRGTLHF. CDR3 nucleotide sequence: TGTGCCAGCAGTGGTTTTGGGGTGCGGGGGACCCTCCACTTT.

The chain couples TRBV5-6 to TRBJ2-5, with 8 bases matching TRBD2. V trimming: 2 bases; J trimming: 1 base; junction bases outside the gene matches: 13. This CDR3 region has 18 residues. CDR1 and CDR2 (germline): SGHDT, YYEEEE. The CDR3 sequence is CASSFKGLAGTFQETQYF. The CDR3, as DNA: TGTGCCAGCAGCTTCAAGGGTTTAGCGGGGACCTTCCAAGAGACCCAGTACTTC.